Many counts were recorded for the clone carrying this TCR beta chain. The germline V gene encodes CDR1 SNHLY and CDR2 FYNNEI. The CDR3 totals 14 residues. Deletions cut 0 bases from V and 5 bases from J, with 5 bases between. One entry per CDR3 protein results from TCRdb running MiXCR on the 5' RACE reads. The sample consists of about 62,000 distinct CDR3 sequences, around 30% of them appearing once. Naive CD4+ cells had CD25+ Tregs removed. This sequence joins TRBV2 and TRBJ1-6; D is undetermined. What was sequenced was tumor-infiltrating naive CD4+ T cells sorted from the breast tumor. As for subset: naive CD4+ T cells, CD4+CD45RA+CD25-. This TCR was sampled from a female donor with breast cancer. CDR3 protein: CASSEAGDNSPLHF. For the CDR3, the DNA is TGTGCCAGCAGTGAAGCAGGCGATAATTCACCCCTCCACTTT. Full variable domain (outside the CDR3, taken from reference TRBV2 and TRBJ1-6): EPEVTQTPSHQVTQMGQEVILRCVPISNHLYFYWYRQILGQKVEFLVSFYNNEISEKSEIFDDQFSVERPDGSNFTLKIRSTKLEDSAMYFCASSEAGDNSPLHFGNGTRLTVT.